This TCR beta chain was documented in a study of T cell responses to AZD1222 COVID-19 vaccine. Germline loops: CDR1 LGHNT, CDR2 FRNRAP. The CDR3 runs 10 residues. Trimming shortened V by 9 bases and J by 5 bases, and 4 bases separated the two germline ends. The repertoire was sequenced with immunoSEQ multiplex PCR; TCRdb's copy has only in-frame clones and lacks some. The table lists around 190,000 clones, roughly 92% of them singletons. This TCR came from an adult who received the AZD1222 COVID-19 vaccine. This chain links TRBV12-5 with TRBJ1-4; unclear D gene. This sample comprised peripheral blood, obtained 28 days after the second AZD1222 dose. In DNA form, the CDR3 reads TGTGCTAGCCGGAATGAAAAACTGTTTTTT. Translating gives CASRNEKLFF.